The clone carrying this T cell receptor beta chain has just a few counts. Its target is not known. HTBI primers from iRepertoire and Arm-PCR of CDR3 regions yielded the TCR beta libraries. As originally analysed: The study identified 55 to 80 TRBV and approximately 14 TRBJ segments across samples. Via MiXCR, TCRdb re-called the multiplex PCR reads, giving one row per CDR3 protein. The V and J calls reflect TCRdb's pipeline rather than the authors' work. The sample has a few hundred thousand distinct CDR3 sequences, 20% to 25% seen once; the top ten hold around 7%. Specified time point: persistent/refractory GD, antithyroid drugs over 5 years with positive TRAb. Following extraction of RNA from PBMCs, that RNA was used to make the TCR library. These data belong to a study of regulatory T cells in long-lasting Graves disease. Turning to the study itself: Persistence in Graves' disease denoted antithyroid drug use beyond 5 years alongside positive TSH receptor antibodies.

The length of the CDR3 is 15 residues. Germline V gene lookup returns CDR1 SGDLS and CDR2 YYNGEE. J gave up 3 bases and V 4 bases, and 4 bases lay outside the gene matches. General study results and limits: Analysis covered peripheral blood alone, not thyroid tissue. Relative to newly diagnosed Graves' patients, persistent ones had lower TCR diversity.

This clonotype originated in a female donor with Graves disease. This rearrangement joins TRBV9 to TRBJ2-2; 9 bases align to TRBD2. Specimen: peripheral blood mononuclear cells (PBMCs), collected when the disease was refractory, from a patient treated with antithyroid drugs. Here the CDR3 reads CASSSRLADTGELFF. CDR3 nucleotides: TGTGCCAGCAGCTCCCGACTAGCGGACACCGGGGAGCTGTTTTTT. Complete variable domain (other parts from reference TRBV9 and TRBJ2-2): DSGVTQTPKHLITATGQRVTLRCSPRSGDLSVYWYQQSLDQGLQFLIQYYNGEERAKGNILERFSAQQFPDLHSELNLSSLELGDSALYFCASSSRLADTGELFFGEGSRLTVL.